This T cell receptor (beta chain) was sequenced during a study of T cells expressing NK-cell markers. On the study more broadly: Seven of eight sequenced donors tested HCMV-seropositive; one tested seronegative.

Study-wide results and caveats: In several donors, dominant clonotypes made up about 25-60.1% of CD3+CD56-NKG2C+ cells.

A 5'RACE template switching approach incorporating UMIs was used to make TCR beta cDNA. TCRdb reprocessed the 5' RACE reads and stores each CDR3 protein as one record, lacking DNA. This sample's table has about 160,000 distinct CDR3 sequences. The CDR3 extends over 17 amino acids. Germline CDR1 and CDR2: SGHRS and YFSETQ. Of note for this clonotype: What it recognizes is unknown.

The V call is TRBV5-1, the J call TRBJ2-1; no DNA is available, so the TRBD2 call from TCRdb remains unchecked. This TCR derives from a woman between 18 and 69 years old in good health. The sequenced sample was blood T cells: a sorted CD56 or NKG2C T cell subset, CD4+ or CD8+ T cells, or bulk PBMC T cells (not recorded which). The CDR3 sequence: CASSSRTSGRGYNEQFF.